The present T cell receptor beta chain was sequenced within a study of early T cells in non-severe SARS-CoV-2 infection. Study-wide background: Unsorted whole blood bulk RNA was sequenced, with unpaired chains. General study findings and limits: The VDJdb matching leaned toward anti-spike CD8 responses and overlooked private and CD4 specificities.

About this clonotype itself: Antigen unknown.

Unique molecular identifiers were affixed to single, distinct cDNA molecules. TCRdb independently ran MiXCR on the 5' RACE reads; one entry per CDR3 protein. The repertoire holds approximately 99,000 distinct CDR3 sequences, with about 12% as singletons. This CDR3 has 13 amino acids. CDR1 is MDHEN, CDR2 SYDVKM, per germline. V gave up 7 bases and J gave up 2 bases, with 12 bases separating them. The clonotype comes from an adult who was a healthcare worker with PCR-confirmed SARS-CoV-2 infection or an uninfected control (not recorded which). Sequencing was performed on whole blood. The genes are TRBV28 and TRBJ2-7; D call uncertain. CDR3 region: CASTDPPAYEQYF. DNA of the CDR3: TGTGCCAGCACCGACCCACCAGCCTACGAGCAGTACTTC.